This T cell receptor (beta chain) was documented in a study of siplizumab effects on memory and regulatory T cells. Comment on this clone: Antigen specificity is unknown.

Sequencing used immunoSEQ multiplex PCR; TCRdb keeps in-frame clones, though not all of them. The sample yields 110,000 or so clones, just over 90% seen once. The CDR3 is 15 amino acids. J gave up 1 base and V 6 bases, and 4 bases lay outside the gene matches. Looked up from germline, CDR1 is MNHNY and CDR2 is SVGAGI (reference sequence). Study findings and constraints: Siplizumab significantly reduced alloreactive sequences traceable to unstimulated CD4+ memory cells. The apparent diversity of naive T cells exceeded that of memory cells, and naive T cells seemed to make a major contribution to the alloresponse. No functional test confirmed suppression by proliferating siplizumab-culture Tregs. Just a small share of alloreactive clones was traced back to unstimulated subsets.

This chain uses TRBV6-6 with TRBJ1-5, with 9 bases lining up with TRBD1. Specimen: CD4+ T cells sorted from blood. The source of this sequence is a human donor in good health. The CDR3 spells CASRCGQGSNQPQHF. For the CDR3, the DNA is TGTGCCAGCAGATGCGGACAGGGGAGCAATCAGCCCCAGCATTTT.